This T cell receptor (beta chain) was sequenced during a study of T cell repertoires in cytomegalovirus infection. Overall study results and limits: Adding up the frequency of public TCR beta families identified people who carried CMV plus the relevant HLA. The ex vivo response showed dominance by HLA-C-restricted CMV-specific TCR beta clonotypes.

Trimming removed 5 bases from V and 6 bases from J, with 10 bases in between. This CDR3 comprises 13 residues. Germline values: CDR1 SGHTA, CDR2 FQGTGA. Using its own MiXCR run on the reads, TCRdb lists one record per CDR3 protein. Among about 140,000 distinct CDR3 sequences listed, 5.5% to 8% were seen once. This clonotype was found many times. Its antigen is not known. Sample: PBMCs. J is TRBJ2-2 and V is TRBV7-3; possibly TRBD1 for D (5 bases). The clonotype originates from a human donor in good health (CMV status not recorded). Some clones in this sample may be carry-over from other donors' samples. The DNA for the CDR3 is TGTGCCAGCAGCCAAGGGGTTCCCGGGGAGCTGTTTTTT. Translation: CASSQGVPGELFF.